This entry features one TCR beta chain sequence. The CDR3 runs 17 residues. Trimming removed 7 bases from V and 0 bases from J, with 16 bases in between. In germline, CDR1 is MDHEN, CDR2 SYDVKM. The data were obtained in a study of blood T cell repertoires in COVID-19. Across the whole study: From the United States, Italy and Spain came samples of acute and convalescent COVID-19. From T cells, B-cell-depleted T cells, or PBMCs came the material, which was cDNA or gDNA.

In the authors' workflow: Reference gene primers were amplified, and this amplification served to estimate nucleated cell counts. The data were produced by immunoSEQ multiplex PCR, yet TCRdb's version contains in-frame clones alone and is incomplete. That table gives V, J and clone size, and the DNA gave D and trimming. This sample has a few hundred thousand clones; 84% occur once, and the top ten carry approximately 1.5%. The sample taken for sequencing was peripheral blood. The rearrangement links TRBV28 to TRBJ2-6, with TRBD2 as a possible D gene (6 bases). The TCR was taken from a woman between 40 and 50 years old who had recovered from COVID-19. In nucleotides, the CDR3 is TGTGCCAGCAATCCAAACCCCGGGGGCTCTGGGGCCAACGTCCTGACTTTC. Encoded protein: CASNPNPGGSGANVLTF.